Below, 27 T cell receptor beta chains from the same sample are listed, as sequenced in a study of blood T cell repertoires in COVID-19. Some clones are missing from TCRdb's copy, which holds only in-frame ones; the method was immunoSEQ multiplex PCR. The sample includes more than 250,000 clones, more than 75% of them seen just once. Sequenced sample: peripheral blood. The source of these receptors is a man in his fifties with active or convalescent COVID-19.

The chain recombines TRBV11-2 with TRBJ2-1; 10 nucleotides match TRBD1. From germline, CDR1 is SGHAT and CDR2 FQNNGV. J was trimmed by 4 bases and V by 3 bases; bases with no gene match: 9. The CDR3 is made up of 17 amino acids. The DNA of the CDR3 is TGTGCCAGCAGCTTGTGGAGCGGGACAGGGGCGTACAATGAGCAGTTCTTC. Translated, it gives CASSLWSGTGAYNEQFF.

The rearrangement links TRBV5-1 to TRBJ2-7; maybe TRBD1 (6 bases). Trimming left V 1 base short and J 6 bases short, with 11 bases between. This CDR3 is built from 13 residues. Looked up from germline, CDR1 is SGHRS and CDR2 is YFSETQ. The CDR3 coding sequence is TGCGCCAGCAGCTTGCGTCAGGGGACCGAGCAGTACTTC. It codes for CASSLRQGTEQYF.

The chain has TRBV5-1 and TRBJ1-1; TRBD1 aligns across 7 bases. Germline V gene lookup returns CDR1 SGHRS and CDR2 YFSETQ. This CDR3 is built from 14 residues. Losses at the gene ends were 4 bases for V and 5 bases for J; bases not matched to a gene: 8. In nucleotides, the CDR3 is TGCGCCAGCAGCGTTACAGGGGACGGAACTGAAGCTTTCTTT. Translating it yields CASSVTGDGTEAFF. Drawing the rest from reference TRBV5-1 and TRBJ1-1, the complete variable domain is KAGVTQTPRYLIKTRGQQVTLSCSPISGHRSVSWYQQTPGQGLQFLFEYFSETQRNKGNFPGRFSGRQFSNSRSEMNVSTLELGDSALYLCASSVTGDGTEAFFGQGTRLTVV.

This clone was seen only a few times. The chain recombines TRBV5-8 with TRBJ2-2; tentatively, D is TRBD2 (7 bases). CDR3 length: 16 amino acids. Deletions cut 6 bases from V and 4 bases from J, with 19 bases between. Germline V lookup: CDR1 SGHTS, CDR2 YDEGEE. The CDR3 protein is CASTPLGGPFTGELFF. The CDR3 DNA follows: TGTGCCAGCACCCCCCTCGGGGGGCCCTTCACCGGGGAGCTGTTTTTT.

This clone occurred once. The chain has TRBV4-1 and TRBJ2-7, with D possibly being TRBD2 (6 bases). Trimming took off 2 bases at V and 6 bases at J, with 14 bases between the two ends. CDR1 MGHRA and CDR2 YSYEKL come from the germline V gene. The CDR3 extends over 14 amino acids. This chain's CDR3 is CASSQWELAGEQYF. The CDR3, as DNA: TGCGCCAGCAGCCAATGGGAACTAGCAGGCGAGCAGTACTTC.

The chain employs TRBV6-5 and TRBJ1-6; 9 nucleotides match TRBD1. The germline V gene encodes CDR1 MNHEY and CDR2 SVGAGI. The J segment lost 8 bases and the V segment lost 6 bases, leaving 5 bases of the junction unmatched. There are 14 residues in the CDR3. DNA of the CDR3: TGTGCCAGCAGGGGACAGGGATCATATTCACCCCTCCACTTT. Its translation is CASRGQGSYSPLHF.

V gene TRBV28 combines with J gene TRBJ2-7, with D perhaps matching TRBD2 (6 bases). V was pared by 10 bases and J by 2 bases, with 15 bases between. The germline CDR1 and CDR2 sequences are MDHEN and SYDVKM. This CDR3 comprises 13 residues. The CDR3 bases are TGTGCCACCTGGGGGGTTTTTGCCTACGAGCAGTACTTC. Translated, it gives CATWGVFAYEQYF.

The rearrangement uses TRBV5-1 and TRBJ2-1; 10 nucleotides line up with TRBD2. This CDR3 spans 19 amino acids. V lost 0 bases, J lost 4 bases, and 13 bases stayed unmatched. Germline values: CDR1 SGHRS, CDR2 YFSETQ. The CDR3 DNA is TGCGCCAGCAGCTTGGGGCTAGCGGGAGCCTCAGGGCATTACAATGAGCAGTTCTTC. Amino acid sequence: CASSLGLAGASGHYNEQFF.

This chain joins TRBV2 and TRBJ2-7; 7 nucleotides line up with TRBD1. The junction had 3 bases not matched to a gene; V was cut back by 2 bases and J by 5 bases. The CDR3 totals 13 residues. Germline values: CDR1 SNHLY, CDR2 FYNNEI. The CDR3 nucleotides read TGTGCCAGCAGTGAATACAGGGGCGACGAGCAGTACTTC. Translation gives CASSEYRGDEQYF.

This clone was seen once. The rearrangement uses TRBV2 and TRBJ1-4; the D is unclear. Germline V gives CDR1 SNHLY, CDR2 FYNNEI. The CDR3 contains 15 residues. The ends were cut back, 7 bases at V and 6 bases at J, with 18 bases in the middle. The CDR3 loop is CASTQLFGSDEKLFF. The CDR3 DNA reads TGTGCCAGCACACAGCTCTTTGGGTCTGATGAAAAACTGTTTTTT.

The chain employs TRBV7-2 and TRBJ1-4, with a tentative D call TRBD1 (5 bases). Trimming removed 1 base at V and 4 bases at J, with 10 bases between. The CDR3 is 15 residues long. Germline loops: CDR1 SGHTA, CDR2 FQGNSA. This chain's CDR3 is CASSLVPGFNEKLFF. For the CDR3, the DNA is TGTGCCAGCAGCTTAGTTCCAGGGTTTAATGAAAAACTGTTTTTT.

In DNA, the CDR3 is TGTGCCAGCAGTTCGGGACAGGGTATCTACGAGCAGTACTTC. It specifies CASSSGQGIYEQYF. The V call is TRBV6-2 or TRBV6-3, the J call TRBJ2-7; 9 nucleotides line up with TRBD1. There are 14 residues in the CDR3. CDR1 and CDR2 from the germline V gene are MNHEY and SVGEGT. Trimming cost V 4 bases and J 3 bases; bases outside gene matches: 4.

Here the CDR3 DNA reads TGTGCCAGCTCACCGGGACTAGCGGGAGTAACCACCGGGGAGCTGTTTTTT. Translated: CASSPGLAGVTTGELFF. This chain connects TRBV18 to TRBJ2-2, with TRBD2 matching 14 bases. V gave up 3 bases and J gave up 4 bases; unmatched junction bases: 4. The CDR3 has 17 residues. Germline V lookup: CDR1 KGHSH, CDR2 LQKENI.

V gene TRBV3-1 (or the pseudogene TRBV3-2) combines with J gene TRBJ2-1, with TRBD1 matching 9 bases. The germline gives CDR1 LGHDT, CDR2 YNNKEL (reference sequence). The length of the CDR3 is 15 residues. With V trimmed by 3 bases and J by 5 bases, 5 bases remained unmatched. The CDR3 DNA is TGTGCCAGCAGCCACAGTGGACAGGGGAACAATGAGCAGTTCTTC. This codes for CASSHSGQGNNEQFF.

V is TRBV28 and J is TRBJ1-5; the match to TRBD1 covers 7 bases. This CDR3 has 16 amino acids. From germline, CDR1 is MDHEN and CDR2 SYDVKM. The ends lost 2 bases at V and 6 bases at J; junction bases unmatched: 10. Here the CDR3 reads CASSLTEGARGQPQHF. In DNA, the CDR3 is TGTGCCAGCAGTTTAACGGAGGGGGCGCGCGGTCAGCCCCAGCATTTT. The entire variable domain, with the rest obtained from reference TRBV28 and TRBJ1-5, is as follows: DVKVTQSSRYLVKRTGEKVFLECVQDMDHENMFWYRQDPGLGLRLIYFSYDVKMKEKGDIPEGYSVSREKKERFSLILESASTNQTSMYLCASSLTEGARGQPQHFGDGTRLSIL.

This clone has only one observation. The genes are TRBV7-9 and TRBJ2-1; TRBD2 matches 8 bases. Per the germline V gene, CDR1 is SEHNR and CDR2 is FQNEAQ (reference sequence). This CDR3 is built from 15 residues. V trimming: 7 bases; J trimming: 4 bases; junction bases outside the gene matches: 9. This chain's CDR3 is CASTPGGARYNEQFF. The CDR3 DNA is TGTGCCAGCACCCCCGGGGGGGCGCGGTACAATGAGCAGTTCTTC. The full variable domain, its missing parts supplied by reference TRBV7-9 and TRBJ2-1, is DTGVSQNPRHKITKRGQNVTFRCDPISEHNRLYWYRQTLGQGPEFLTYFQNEAQLEKSRLLSDRFSAERPKGSFSTLEIQRTEQGDSAMYLCASTPGGARYNEQFFGPGTRLTVL.

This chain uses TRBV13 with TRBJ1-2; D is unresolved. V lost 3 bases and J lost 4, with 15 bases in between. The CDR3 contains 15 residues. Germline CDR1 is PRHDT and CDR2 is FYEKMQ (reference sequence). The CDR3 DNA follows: TGTGCCAGCAGCTTGCGCGGACTCTCAACCTATGGCTACACCTTC. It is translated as CASSLRGLSTYGYTF.

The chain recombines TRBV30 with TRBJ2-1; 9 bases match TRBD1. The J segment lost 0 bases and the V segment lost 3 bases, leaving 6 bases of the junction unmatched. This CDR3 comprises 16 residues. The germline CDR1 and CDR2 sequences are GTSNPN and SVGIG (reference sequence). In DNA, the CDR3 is TGTGCCTGGAGCTATACAGGGGGCAGCTCCTACAATGAGCAGTTCTTC. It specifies CAWSYTGGSSYNEQFF.

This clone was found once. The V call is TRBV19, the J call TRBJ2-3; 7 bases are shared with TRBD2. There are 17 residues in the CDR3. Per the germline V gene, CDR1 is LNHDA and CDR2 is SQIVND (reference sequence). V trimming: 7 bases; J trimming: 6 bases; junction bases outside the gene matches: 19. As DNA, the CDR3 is TGTGCCAGTACCCCCTCGCGCGGGAGCATTTATTACGATACGCAGTATTTT. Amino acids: CASTPSRGSIYYDTQYF. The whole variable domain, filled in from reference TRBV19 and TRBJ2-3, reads DGGITQSPKYLFRKEGQNVTLSCEQNLNHDAMYWYRQDPGQGLRLIYYSQIVNDFQKGDIAEGYSVSREKKESFPLTVTSAQKNPTAFYLCASTPSRGSIYYDTQYFGPGTRLTVL.

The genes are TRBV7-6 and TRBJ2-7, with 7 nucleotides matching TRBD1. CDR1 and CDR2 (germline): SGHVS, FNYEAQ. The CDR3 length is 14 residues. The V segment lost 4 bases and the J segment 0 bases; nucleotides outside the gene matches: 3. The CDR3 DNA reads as TGTGCCAGCAGCTCCCGGGACAGCTCCTACGAGCAGTACTTC. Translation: CASSSRDSSYEQYF.

The DNA for the CDR3 is TGTGCCAGCAGTTTACCAGGGTGGGAAAAACTGTTTTTT. Residues: CASSLPGWEKLFF. The rearrangement joins TRBV28 to TRBJ1-4; perhaps TRBD1 as D (5 bases). The CDR3 covers 13 residues. Trimming removed 2 bases at V and 8 bases at J, with 9 bases between. Germline V gene data show CDR1 as MDHEN and CDR2 as SYDVKM.

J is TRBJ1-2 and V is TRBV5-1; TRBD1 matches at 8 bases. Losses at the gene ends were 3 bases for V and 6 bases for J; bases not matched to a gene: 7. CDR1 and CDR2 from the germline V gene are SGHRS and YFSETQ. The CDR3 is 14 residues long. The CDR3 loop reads CASSSGGVEDGYTF. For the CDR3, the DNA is TGCGCCAGCAGCTCAGGGGGCGTAGAGGATGGCTACACCTTC.

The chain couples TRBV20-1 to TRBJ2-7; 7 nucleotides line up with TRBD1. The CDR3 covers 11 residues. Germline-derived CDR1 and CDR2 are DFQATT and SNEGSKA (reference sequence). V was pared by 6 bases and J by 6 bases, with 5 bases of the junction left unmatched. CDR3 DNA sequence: TGCAGTGCAGAACAGGGGAGCGAGCAGTACTTC. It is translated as CSAEQGSEQYF.

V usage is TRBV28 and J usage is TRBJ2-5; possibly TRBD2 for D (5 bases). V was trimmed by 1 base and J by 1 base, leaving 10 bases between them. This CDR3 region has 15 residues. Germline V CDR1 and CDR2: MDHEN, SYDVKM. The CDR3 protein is CASSLYRGTQETQYF. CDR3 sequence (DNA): TGTGCCAGCAGTTTATACCGGGGAACCCAAGAGACCCAGTACTTC.

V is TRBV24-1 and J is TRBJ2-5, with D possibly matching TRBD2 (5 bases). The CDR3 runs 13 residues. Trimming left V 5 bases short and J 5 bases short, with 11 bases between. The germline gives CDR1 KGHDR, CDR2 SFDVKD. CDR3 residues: CATSASGSETQYF. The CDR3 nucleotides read TGTGCCACCAGTGCGTCGGGGTCGGAGACCCAGTACTTC.

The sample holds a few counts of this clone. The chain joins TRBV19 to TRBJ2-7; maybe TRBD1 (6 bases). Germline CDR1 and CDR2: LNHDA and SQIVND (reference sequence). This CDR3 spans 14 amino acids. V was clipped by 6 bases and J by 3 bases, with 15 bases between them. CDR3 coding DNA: TGTGCCAGTAGCCCAGGGGCCCAACTCTACGAGCAGTACTTC. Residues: CASSPGAQLYEQYF.

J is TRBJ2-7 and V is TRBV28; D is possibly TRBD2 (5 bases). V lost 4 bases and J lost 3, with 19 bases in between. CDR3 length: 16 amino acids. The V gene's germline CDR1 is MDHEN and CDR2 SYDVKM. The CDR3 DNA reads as TGTGCCAGCAGTTCCCCGACCAGCGGATACAACTACGAGCAGTACTTC. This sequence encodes CASSSPTSGYNYEQYF. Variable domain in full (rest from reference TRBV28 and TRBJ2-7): DVKVTQSSRYLVKRTGEKVFLECVQDMDHENMFWYRQDPGLGLRLIYFSYDVKMKEKGDIPEGYSVSREKKERFSLILESASTNQTSMYLCASSSPTSGYNYEQYFGPGTRLTVT.